The 15 T cell receptor beta chains given below trace back to one sample, sequenced in a study of cytomegalovirus exposure and HLA in healthy donors. Vbeta (60) and Jbeta (13) primers were used in the PCR. Generated by immunoSEQ multiplex PCR, the TCRdb table keeps only in-frame clones and is missing some. In the table there are roughly 160,000 clones, 70% to 90% of which are singletons. Specimen: PBMCs. These receptors were collected from a man younger than 40 in good health and CMV-seropositive.

On this clone itself: The sample carries other DNA sequences with the same CDR3. The chain carries TRBV29-1 and TRBJ1-2, with D maybe TRBD1 (6 bases). Trimming left V 4 bases short and J 2 bases short, with 11 bases between. CDR1 is SQVTM and CDR2 is ANQGSEA in the germline V gene. This CDR3 comprises 13 residues. CDR3 sequence (DNA): TGCAGCGTTGGAGGGGGGGCGAACTATGGCTACACCTTC. It translates to CSVGGGANYGYTF.

The chain links TRBV4-3 to TRBJ1-2; no firm D call. Between the trimmed V and J ends, which lost 1 base and 4 bases, there was a span of 10 bases. The CDR3 has 14 amino acids. The germline gives CDR1 LGHNA, CDR2 YSLEER. The CDR3, as DNA: TGCGCCAGCAGCCAAGTTCAATCATCCTATGGCTACACCTTC. Its translation is CASSQVQSSYGYTF.

This sequence joins TRBV11-3 and TRBJ2-5, with TRBD2 identical over 15 bases. Unmatched junction bases numbered 4, after V lost 5 bases and J lost 0 bases. The CDR3 loop spans 17 amino acids. Germline CDR1 and CDR2: SGHNT and YENEEA. CDR3 loop: CASSRGLAGGYQETQYF. CDR3 DNA sequence: TGTGCCAGCAGCCGTGGACTAGCGGGAGGGTACCAAGAGACCCAGTACTTC.

The V call is TRBV19, the J call TRBJ1-5; no reliable D call. Per germline, CDR1 LNHDA and CDR2 SQIVND (reference sequence). This CDR3 has 14 amino acids. The V end was cut by 3 bases, the J end by 5 bases, with 11 bases between. The CDR3 DNA follows: TGTGCCAGTAGTATGAGTCGGCGGGATCAGCCCCAGCATTTT. Its translation is CASSMSRRDQPQHF.

The table lists this clone with a few counts. The V and J genes are TRBV2 and TRBJ1-3, with D unresolved. CDR1 and CDR2 (germline): SNHLY, FYNNEI. The CDR3 consists of 12 residues. The ends were cut back, 3 bases at V and 8 bases at J, with 8 bases in the middle. Written as DNA, the CDR3 is TGTGCCAGCAGTGACCCCTTCGACACCATATATTTT. Encoded protein: CASSDPFDTIYF.

This chain connects TRBV29-1 to TRBJ2-1; D gene uncertain. V lost 7 bases and J 6 bases, leaving 7 bases between the germline ends. Looked up from germline, CDR1 is SQVTM and CDR2 is ANQGSEA. The CDR3 totals 10 residues. The CDR3: CSGRSNEQFF. The CDR3 nucleotides are TGCAGCGGGCGGAGCAATGAGCAGTTCTTC.

There are a few counts of this clone. This chain links TRBV19 with TRBJ2-6; 9 nucleotides agree with TRBD2. V shed 3 bases and J 0 bases; nucleotides not matched to a gene: 6. The CDR3 is made up of 18 amino acids. CDR1 and CDR2 (germline): LNHDA, SQIVND (reference sequence). CDR3 protein: CASSILAGPVSGANVLTF. The CDR3 DNA sequence: TGTGCCAGTAGTATTCTAGCGGGGCCCGTCTCTGGGGCCAACGTCCTGACTTTC.

The genes are TRBV7-2 and TRBJ2-1, with D perhaps matching TRBD2 (6 bases). V lost 3 bases, J lost 0 bases, and 9 bases lay in between. The germline V gene encodes CDR1 SGHTA and CDR2 FQGNSA. The CDR3 extends over 15 amino acids. The CDR3 loop reads CASSLEGDSYNEQFF. CDR3 DNA sequence: TGTGCCAGCAGCTTGGAGGGAGACTCCTACAATGAGCAGTTCTTC.

This sequence joins TRBV7-9 and TRBJ1-2; tentatively, D is TRBD1 (6 bases). The germline gives CDR1 SEHNR, CDR2 FQNEAQ (reference sequence). V shed 3 bases and J shed 6 bases, with 8 bases lying between them. CDR3 length: 12 amino acids. The CDR3 sequence is CASSFGTNGYTF. The CDR3 bases are TGTGCCAGCAGCTTTGGGACAAATGGCTACACCTTC.

J is TRBJ2-5 and V is TRBV7-6; TRBD2 might be the D (5 bases). The J call is in doubt because the DNA end fits TRBJ2-7 better. Germline assignment: CDR1 SGHVS and CDR2 FNYEAQ. The CDR3 totals 14 residues. CDR3 DNA sequence: TGTGCCAGCAGCTTAGTCCAGCGGTCCTACGAGCAGTACTTC. It specifies CASSLVQRSYEQYF.

The chain uses TRBV11-3 and TRBJ2-6, with TRBD2 as a possible D gene (5 bases). The CDR3 totals 17 residues. Germline V gene data show CDR1 as SGHNT and CDR2 as YENEEA. Between the trimmed V and J ends, which lost 2 bases and 0 bases, there was a span of 11 bases. The CDR3, as DNA: TGTGCCAGCAGCTTACGGGGTGGCACCTCTGGGGCCAACGTCCTGACTTTC. Protein product: CASSLRGGTSGANVLTF. Looking up the rest from reference TRBV11-3 and TRBJ2-6 gives the full variable domain: EAGVVQSPRYKIIEKKQPVAFWCNPISGHNTLYWYLQNLGQGPELLIRYENEEAVDDSQLPKDRFSAERLKGVDSTLKIQPAELGDSAVYLCASSLRGGTSGANVLTFGAGSRLTVL.

V gene TRBV5-6 combines with J gene TRBJ1-5, with D uncertain. The germline V gene encodes CDR1 SGHDT and CDR2 YYEEEE. The length of the CDR3 is 15 residues. Trimming stripped 1 base from V and 7 bases from J, with 15 bases between. This CDR3 is CASSLYPGMGQPQHF. CDR3 nucleotides: TGTGCCAGCAGCTTGTATCCGGGGATGGGCCAGCCCCAGCATTTT.

This clone was observed a few times. The chain employs TRBV6-5 and TRBJ2-1, with D perhaps matching TRBD1 (5 bases). V gave up 3 bases and J gave up 13 bases, with 10 bases separating them. Germline V gives CDR1 MNHEY, CDR2 SVGAGI. The length of the CDR3 is 11 residues. The CDR3 nucleotides are TGTGCCAGCAGTTATAGGGGATCCCAGTTCTTC. It translates to CASSYRGSQFF.

The J gene is TRBJ2-1, the V gene TRBV19; possibly TRBD2 for D (5 bases). Germline lookup yields CDR1 LNHDA and CDR2 SQIVND (reference sequence). The CDR3 loop spans 14 amino acids. The germline V and J ends were trimmed by 3 bases and 3 bases, with 9 bases remaining between them. The DNA of the CDR3 is TGTGCCAGTAGTATTTTGAGGGACTACAATGAGCAGTTCTTC. Translation: CASSILRDYNEQFF.

About this clone: This CDR3 is also generated by other DNA sequences in the sample. The chain combines TRBV4-1 with TRBJ2-5; 9 bases map to TRBD1. The CDR3 has 14 amino acids. Germline-derived CDR1 and CDR2 are MGHRA and YSYEKL. Germline trimming cut 6 bases from V and 3 bases from J; bases unmatched to any gene: 5. The CDR3: CASSGTGNKETQYF. The CDR3 DNA is TGCGCCAGCAGTGGGACAGGGAATAAAGAGACCCAGTACTTC.